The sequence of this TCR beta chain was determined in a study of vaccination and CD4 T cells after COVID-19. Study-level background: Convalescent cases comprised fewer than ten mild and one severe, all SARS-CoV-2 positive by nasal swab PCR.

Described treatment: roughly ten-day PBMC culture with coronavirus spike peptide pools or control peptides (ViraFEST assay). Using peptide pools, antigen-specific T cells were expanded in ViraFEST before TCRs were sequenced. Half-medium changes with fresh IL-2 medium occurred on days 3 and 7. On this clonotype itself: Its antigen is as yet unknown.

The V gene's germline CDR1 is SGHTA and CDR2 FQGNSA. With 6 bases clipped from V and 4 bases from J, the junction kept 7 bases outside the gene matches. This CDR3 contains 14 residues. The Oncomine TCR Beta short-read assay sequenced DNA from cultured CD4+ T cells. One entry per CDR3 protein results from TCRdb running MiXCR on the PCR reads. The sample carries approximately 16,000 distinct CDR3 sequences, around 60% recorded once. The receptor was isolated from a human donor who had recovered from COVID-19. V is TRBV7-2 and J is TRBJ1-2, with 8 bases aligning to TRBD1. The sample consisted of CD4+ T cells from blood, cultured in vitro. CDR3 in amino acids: CASRPPGQAYGYTF. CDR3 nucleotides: TGTGCCAGCAGGCCACCGGGACAGGCCTATGGCTACACCTTC.